This T cell receptor (beta chain) was captured in a study of Graves' ophthalmopathy and Graves' hyperthyroidism. RNA transcripts provided the template for amplifying TCR beta CDR3 regions. Investigators did first-round RT-PCR with HTBI primers, then second-round multiplex PCR. TCRdb processed the multiplex PCR reads anew with MiXCR; each CDR3 protein has one entry. Seen here are under 350,000 distinct CDR3 sequences, under 20% observed once, and the top ten hold roughly 12%. CDR1 is MNHEY and CDR2 is SVGEGT in the germline V gene. The CDR3 has 14 residues. Trimming took 7 bases from V and 2 from J, leaving 12 bases between them. This clonotype was detected many times.

Sequenced: peripheral blood. This TCR derives from an adult man with Graves' ophthalmopathy. The J gene is TRBJ1-5, the V gene TRBV6-2 or TRBV6-3, with D possibly matching TRBD1 (5 bases). DNA of the CDR3: TGTGCCAGCAATGGGGGGAACCGCAATCAGCCCCAGCATTTT. Encoded protein: CASNGGNRNQPQHF.